This T cell receptor beta chain was found in a study of cytomegalovirus exposure and HLA in healthy donors. Findings and caveats of the study: A list of 164 TCR beta chains associated with cytomegalovirus was given. Many donors shared some public TCRs, even though most TCR sequences were rare.

This table comes from immunoSEQ multiplex PCR, and its TCRdb copy is limited to in-frame clones, with some not included. This sample carries about 82,000 clones, over 85% of them seen once, and the ten largest clones take 0.69%. Points on this clone: Its specificity is unknown.

This CDR3 is 15 amino acids long. V dropped 8 bases and J dropped 9; count of bases not matched to a gene: 14. Germline-derived CDR1 and CDR2 are MDHEN and SYDVKM. J is TRBJ2-1 and V is TRBV28, with 9 bases identical to TRBD2. The source is a young woman in good health and CMV-seronegative. Sequencing was done on a sample of PBMCs. CDR3 bases: TGTGCCAGCCAGCTGCCAAGTAGCGGGAGAACTGAGCAGTTCTTC. Its translation is CASQLPSSGRTEQFF. The entire variable domain, with the rest obtained from reference TRBV28 and TRBJ2-1, is as follows: DVKVTQSSRYLVKRTGEKVFLECVQDMDHENMFWYRQDPGLGLRLIYFSYDVKMKEKGDIPEGYSVSREKKERFSLILESASTNQTSMYLCASQLPSSGRTEQFFGPGTRLTVL.